This TCR beta chain was recorded in a study of cytomegalovirus exposure and HLA in healthy donors. Study-wide findings and caveats: Previous analysis showed most TCR beta V segments were productive about 90% or about 30% of the time. Later on, a genetic analysis was performed. It linked a missense variant in DCLRE1C with V- and J-gene trimming of TCR beta. Available immune exposure information was restricted to CMV serostatus only. It was in a later analysis that TCR association rates were seen to vary by HLA locus, highest for DRB1 and lowest for HLA-C.

Germline V gene data show CDR1 as WSHSY and CDR2 as SAAADI. V shed 6 bases, J shed 2 bases, and the junction held 3 bases outside the gene matches. This CDR3 spans 14 amino acids. Concerning this clone: Its antigen is undetermined.

It was with 60 Vbeta and 13 Jbeta primers that the PCR ran. Clones were sequenced by immunoSEQ multiplex PCR, and TCRdb holds only the in-frame ones, with some missing. The table records around 97,000 clones, around three quarters of them present only once. Sequencing used PBMCs. The chain joins TRBV10-2 to TRBJ2-1; TRBD2 agrees at 8 bases. The clonotype originates from a man aged 45-60 years in good health and CMV-seropositive. CDR3: CASRSGSPYNEQFF. The CDR3 nucleotides read TGCGCCAGCAGGAGCGGGAGTCCCTACAATGAGCAGTTCTTC.